This record looks at one T cell receptor beta chain sequence and its context. Its antigen is not known. Memory CD4+ T cells were sorted as CD4+CD45RO+CD25- cells. General study points: Tumor memory CD4+ T cell TCR gene usage clustered with blood and lymph node memory CD4+ cells and lymph node naive CD4+ cells. Tumor-infiltrating Treg TCR alpha and beta sequences overlapped most with tumor naive CD4+ T cells, then blood naive.

TCRdb re-called the 5' RACE reads through MiXCR, storing one row per CDR3 protein. The table lists approximately 60,000 distinct CDR3 sequences, around a quarter of them singletons. The germline CDR1 and CDR2 sequences are SGHNT and YENEEA. V lost 3 bases to trimming and J lost 5 bases, with 10 bases between them. The CDR3 consists of 13 residues. This chain uses TRBV11-3 with TRBJ2-5; D unclear. The TCR originated in a female donor with breast cancer. Sequences were obtained from tumor-infiltrating memory CD4+ T cells sorted from the breast tumor. Subset here: memory CD4+ T cells, CD4+CD45RO+CD25-. CDR3: CASSLSSLETQYF. CDR3 nucleotide sequence: TGTGCCAGCAGCTTGTCTAGTTTGGAGACCCAGTACTTC.